This TCR beta chain was found in a study of shared clonotypes between healthy human individuals. Study-level results: Approximately 4.6% of naive CD4 clonotypes were shared across a few donors.

The germline CDR1 and CDR2 sequences are MNHEY and SMNVEV (reference sequence). Trimming cost V 3 bases and J 4 bases, with 13 bases left between them. The CDR3 has 15 amino acids. CD8 cells regarded as naive lacked CD45RO, were positively chosen for CCR7, and omitted terminally differentiated effector memory CD45RA+ cells. Only Caucasian adults living in Nashville, Tennessee made up the donor group. A note on this clone: Its antigen remains unknown.

Authors' methods: Owing to the provision of junction-only sequences devoid of quality scores by immunoSEQ, filtering differed. TCRdb keeps only in-frame clones here, not all; method: immunoSEQ multiplex PCR. Clone size and the V and J calls come from that table; the DNA yielded D and trimming. The sample carries fewer than 1 million clones, about 96% recorded once. The V call is TRBV27, the J call TRBJ1-5, with D perhaps TRBD1 (5 bases). The clonotype comes from a man aged 25-40 years in good health. Sequenced input: naive CD8+ T cells sorted from blood. CDR3: CASSFLGETNQPQHF. CDR3 nucleotide sequence: TGTGCCAGCAGTTTCTTAGGGGAGACGAATCAGCCCCAGCATTTT.